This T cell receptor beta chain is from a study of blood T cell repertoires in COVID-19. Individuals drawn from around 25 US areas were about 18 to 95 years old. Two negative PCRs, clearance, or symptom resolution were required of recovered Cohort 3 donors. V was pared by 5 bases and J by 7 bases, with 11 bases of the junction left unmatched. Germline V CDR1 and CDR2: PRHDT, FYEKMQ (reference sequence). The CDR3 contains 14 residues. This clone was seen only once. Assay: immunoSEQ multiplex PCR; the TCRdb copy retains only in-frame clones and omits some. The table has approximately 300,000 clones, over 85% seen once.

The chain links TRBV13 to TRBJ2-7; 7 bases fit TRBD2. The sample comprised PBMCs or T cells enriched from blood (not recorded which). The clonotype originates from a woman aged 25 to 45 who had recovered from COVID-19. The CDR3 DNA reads TGTGCCAGCAGCCCCTCTAGCGGCCCCTCGGAGCAGTACTTC. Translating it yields CASSPSSGPSEQYF.